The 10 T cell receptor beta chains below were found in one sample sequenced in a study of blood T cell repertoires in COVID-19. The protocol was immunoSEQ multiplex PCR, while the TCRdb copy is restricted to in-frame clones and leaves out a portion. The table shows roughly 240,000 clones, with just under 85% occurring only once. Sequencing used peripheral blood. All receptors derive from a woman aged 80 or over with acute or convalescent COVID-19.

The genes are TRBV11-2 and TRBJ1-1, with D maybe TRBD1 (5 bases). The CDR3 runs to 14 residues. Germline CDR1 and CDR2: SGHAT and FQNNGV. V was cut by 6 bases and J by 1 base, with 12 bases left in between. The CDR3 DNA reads TGTGCCAGCAGGGAGGGGAGCGGGAACACTGAAGCTTTCTTT. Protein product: CASREGSGNTEAFF.

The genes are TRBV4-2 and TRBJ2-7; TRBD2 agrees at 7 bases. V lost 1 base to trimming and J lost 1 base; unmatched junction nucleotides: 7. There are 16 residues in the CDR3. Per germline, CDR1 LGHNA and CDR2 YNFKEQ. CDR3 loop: CASSQVVRDYSYEQYF. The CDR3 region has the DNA TGTGCCAGCAGCCAAGTTGTGAGGGACTATTCCTACGAGCAGTACTTC.

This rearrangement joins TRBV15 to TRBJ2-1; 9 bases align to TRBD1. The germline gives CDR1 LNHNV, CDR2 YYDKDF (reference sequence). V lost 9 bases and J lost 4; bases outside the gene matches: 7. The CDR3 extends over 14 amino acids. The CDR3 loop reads CATGGTGTYNEQFF. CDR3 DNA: TGTGCCACTGGCGGGACAGGGACATACAATGAGCAGTTCTTC.

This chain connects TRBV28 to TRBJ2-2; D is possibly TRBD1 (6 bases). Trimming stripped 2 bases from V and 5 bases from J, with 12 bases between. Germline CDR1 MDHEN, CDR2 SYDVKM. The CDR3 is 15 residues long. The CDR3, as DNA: TGTGCCAGCAGTTTAGCAGGGGTTAATACCGGGGAGCTGTTTTTT. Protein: CASSLAGVNTGELFF.

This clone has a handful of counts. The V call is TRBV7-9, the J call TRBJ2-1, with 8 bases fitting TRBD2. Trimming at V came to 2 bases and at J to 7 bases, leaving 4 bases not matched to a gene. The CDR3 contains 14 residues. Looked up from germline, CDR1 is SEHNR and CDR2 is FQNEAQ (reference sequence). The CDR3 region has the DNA TGTGCCAGCAGCTTACCCAGACTAGCGAATGAGCAGTTCTTC. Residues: CASSLPRLANEQFF.

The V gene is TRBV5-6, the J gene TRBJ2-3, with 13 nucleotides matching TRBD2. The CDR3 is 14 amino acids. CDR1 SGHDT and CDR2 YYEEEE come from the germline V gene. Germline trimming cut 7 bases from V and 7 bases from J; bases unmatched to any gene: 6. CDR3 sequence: CASWTSGSTNTQYF. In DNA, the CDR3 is TGTGCCAGCTGGACTAGCGGGAGTACAAATACGCAGTATTTT.

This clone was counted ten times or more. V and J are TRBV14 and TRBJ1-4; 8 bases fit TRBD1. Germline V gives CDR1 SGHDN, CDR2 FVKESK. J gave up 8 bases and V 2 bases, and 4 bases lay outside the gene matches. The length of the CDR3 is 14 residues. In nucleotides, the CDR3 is TGTGCCAGCAGCCAAACAGGGGGGGGCGAAAAACTGTTTTTT. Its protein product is CASSQTGGGEKLFF.

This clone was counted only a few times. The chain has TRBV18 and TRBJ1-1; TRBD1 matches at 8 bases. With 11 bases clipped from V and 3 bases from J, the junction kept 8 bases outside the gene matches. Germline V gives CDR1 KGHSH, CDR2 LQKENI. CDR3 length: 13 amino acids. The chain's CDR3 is CAGRTGWDTEAFF. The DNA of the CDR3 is TGTGCCGGGCGGACAGGGTGGGACACTGAAGCTTTCTTT.

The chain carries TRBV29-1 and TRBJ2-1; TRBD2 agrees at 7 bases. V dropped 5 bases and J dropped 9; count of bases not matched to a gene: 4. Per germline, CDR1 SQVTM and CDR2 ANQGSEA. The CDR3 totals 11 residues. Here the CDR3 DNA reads TGCAGCGTTCGGACTAGTAGTGAGCAGTTCTTC. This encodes CSVRTSSEQFF.

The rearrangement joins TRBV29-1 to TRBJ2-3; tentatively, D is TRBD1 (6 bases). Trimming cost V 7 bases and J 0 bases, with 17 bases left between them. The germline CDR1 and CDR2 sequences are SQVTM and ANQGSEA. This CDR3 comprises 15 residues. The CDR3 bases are TGCAGCGCCATACCACGGACAGCTAGCACAGATACGCAGTATTTT. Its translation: CSAIPRTASTDTQYF.